This TCR beta chain was recorded in a study of response to subunit inactivated influenza vaccine. General study points: Each seasonal influenza vaccination, the authors suggested, recruits few new T cells.

Germline lookup yields CDR1 DFQATT and CDR2 SNEGSKA (reference sequence). V trimming: 6 bases; J trimming: 5 bases; junction bases outside the gene matches: 24. The CDR3 is 18 amino acids. TCRdb independently ran MiXCR on the RT-PCR reads; one entry per CDR3 protein. Found here are about 240,000 distinct CDR3 sequences, 9.5% to 15% of them singletons; the top ten hold 7.5% to 10%. As for this clonotype: Its specificity is not known.

The sequence derives from a man between 50 and 59 years old who received an inactivated influenza vaccine. This rearrangement joins TRBV20-1 to TRBJ2-5, with 7 bases identical to TRBD1. Sequenced here: non-naive T cells sorted from PBMCs, sampled roughly 2 weeks before vaccination. The DNA for the CDR3 is TGCAGTGCGTTTCCTGCCCCCCGACAGGGCCAAAATGGGGAGACCCAGTACTTC. Translating it yields CSAFPAPRQGQNGETQYF.